Sequencing of this T cell receptor beta chain was carried out in a study of CD8 T cells in Susac syndrome. Study-level points and caveats: Individuals included in the TCR sequencing and HLA analysis were acknowledged by the study to be relatively few in number.

On this clonotype: Its antigen is undetermined.

TCR beta was sequenced from blood CD8+ and CD4+ T cells. TEMRA cells were FACS-enriched and CD8+ and CD4+ T cells negatively isolated. Random hexamers were used to reverse transcribe the RNA input (0.5 to 1 ug). TCRdb independently ran MiXCR on the immunoSEQ multiplex PCR reads; one entry per CDR3 protein. The sample lists 150,000 to 250,000 distinct CDR3 sequences, roughly 95% occurring once. Trimming stripped 4 bases from V and 6 bases from J, with 16 bases between. In germline, CDR1 is SQVTM, CDR2 ANQGSEA. The CDR3 is 14 residues long. The sequenced sample consisted of CD4+ T cells from PBMCs. This TCR derives from a human donor with multiple sclerosis. The chain employs TRBV29-1 and TRBJ2-4; no clear D gene. The CDR3: CSVAGSRSVNIQYF. CDR3 sequence (DNA): TGCAGCGTTGCGGGCTCCCGTTCCGTAAACATTCAGTACTTC.